This TCR beta chain was observed in a study of CXCR3-negative and CXCR3-positive naive CD8 T cells. Study outcomes and limitations: Whereas memory cells differed, naive CXCR3-negative and CXCR3-positive cells shared similar TRBV-TRBJ usage. Compared with CXCR3-negative naive cells, CXCR3-positive naive cells showed more hydrophobic TRB CDR3s.

This CDR3 has 18 amino acids. This clonotype counts as medium-sized by frequency. The target antigen is unknown. UMI-tagged TRB cDNA libraries were built via 5' RACE. TCRdb reanalyzed the 5' RACE reads and collapses them to one entry per CDR3 protein, without DNA. The table for this sample gives 2,500 to 3,000 distinct CDR3 sequences. With more than 250,000 cells each, the CD8+ T cell subsets were individually sorted in triplicate. Within the CD8+ T cell compartment, naive cells were CD45RO-CCR7+CD27+CD95-. Sequencing was done on a sample of naive CXCR3+ CD8+ T cells from blood. This sample's subset: CD45RO-CCR7+CD27+CD95- naive CD8+ T cells expressing CXCR3 (TNR3+). This rearrangement joins TRBV21-1 to TRBJ1-1; TCRdb lists TRBD1, though no DNA is available to test this call. TRBV21-1 is an annotated pseudogene. The clonotype comes from a human donor in good health. Some clones in this sample may be carry-over from other donors' samples. Here the CDR3 reads CASSKALGEGIMNTEAFF.